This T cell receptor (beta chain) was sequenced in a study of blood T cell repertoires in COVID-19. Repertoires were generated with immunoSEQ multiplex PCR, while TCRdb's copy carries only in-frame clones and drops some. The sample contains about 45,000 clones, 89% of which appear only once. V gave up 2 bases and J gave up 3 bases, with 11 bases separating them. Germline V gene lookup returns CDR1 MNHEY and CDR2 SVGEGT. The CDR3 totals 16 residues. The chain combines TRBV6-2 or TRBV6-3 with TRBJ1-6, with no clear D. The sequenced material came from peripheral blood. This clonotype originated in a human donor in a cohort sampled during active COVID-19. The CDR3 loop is CASSYLRELYNSPLHF. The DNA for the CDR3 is TGTGCCAGCAGTTACCTTCGGGAGCTCTATAATTCACCCCTCCACTTT.